These T cell receptor beta chains were read from a single sample in a study of blood T cell repertoires in COVID-19. Assay used: immunoSEQ multiplex PCR; TCRdb lists only in-frame clones, some missing. The sample lists tens of thousands of clones, 65% to 90% seen once, with over 1.3% in the top ten. The specimen was peripheral blood. All receptors derive from a woman aged 55-75 years with acute or convalescent COVID-19. CDR3s include the opening cysteine and the closing phenylalanine or tryptophan.

v_call cdr3_aa
TRBV27 CASSSLAVSYEQYF
TRBV2 CASESLGQGNSPLHF
TRBV21-1 CASSDRGSGNTIYF
TRBV5-1 CASSAAARGGSEQFF
TRBV5-1 CASSLGGQRTDTQYF
TRBV19 CASSRGYNTGELFF
TRBV24-1 CATSETRTGEISEQFF
TRBV7-9 CASSQPLLAGVAGELFF
TRBV27 CASSLRGLGEQYF
TRBV5-1 CASSFETSRAGELFF
TRBV20-1 CSASIRTLVSTDTQYF
TRBV18 CASSPLKLKGFQYF
TRBV29-1 CSAGQGPGTEAFF
TRBV11-3 CASSHNGDSPLHF
TRBV5-6 CASSLVGRGRGNTIYF
TRBV6-5 CASSYSLGQTYEQYF
TRBV9 CASSATSSDTQYF
TRBV28 CASSTTSYNEQFF
TRBV4-2 CASSQVPRQNYEQYF
TRBV5-8 CASSLGHRLYEQYF
TRBV4-1 CASSQDLAGVGKNIQYF
TRBV4-2 CASSQDPGLAEQFF
TRBV18 CASSPREGVGNTIYF
TRBV19 CASSIYPGEIRGYTF
TRBV5-1 CASSLSGRTDTQYF
TRBV20-1 CSASDPGGRPNYGYTF
TRBV19 CASRTLDAGATEAFF
TRBV7-2 CASSLRQGATGANVLTF
TRBV6-5 CASSSQGANNQPQHF
TRBV7-9 CASSRDARSNTEAFF
TRBV5-6 CASRERGSSYEQYF
TRBV3-1/TRBV3-2 CASSQRLAGVETQYF
TRBV28 CASSSYQGLNSPLHF
TRBV30 CAWSVRDRDYEQYF
TRBV28 CASSLPRGQGYTF
TRBV27 CASSPDRGYYGYTF
TRBV27 CASSSGVVSGNTIYF
TRBV30 CAWKPFGTGGNQPQHF
TRBV6-5 CASSWDSSYNEQFF
TRBV2 CASSTGQGNTGELFF
TRBV5-1 CASSWGPDRGGNQPQHF
TRBV30 CAWAGRGPQYF
TRBV5-1 CASSLGPQTEQYF
TRBV19 CASRTSGRADPHNEQFF
TRBV30 CAWSRGANTEAFF
TRBV11-2 CASSLDGTEAFF
TRBV7-3 CASSRGAGTGELFF
TRBV2 CASSSTSGGVNEQFF
TRBV28 CASRRGGNTGELFF
TRBV12-3/TRBV12-4 CASSPRPQPQHF